This TCR beta chain was observed in a study of shared clonotypes between healthy human individuals. Produced via immunoSEQ multiplex PCR; TCRdb's table is partial and in-frame only. The data contain hundreds of thousands of clones, about 76% of them singletons. The origin of this receptor is a woman aged 35 to 49 in good health. Some clones in this sample may be carry-over from other donors' samples. The sample comprised PBMCs.

The CDR3 nucleotides read TGTGCCAGCAGCCAATCAGCGGAGGGGGACTACGAGCAGTACTTC. Translated, it gives CASSQSAEGDYEQYF. The chain joins TRBV4-2 to TRBJ2-7; D may correspond to TRBD1 or TRBD2 (6 bases each). Trimming removed 2 bases from V and 3 bases from J, with 14 bases in between. The CDR3 is 15 residues long. Germline-derived CDR1 and CDR2 are LGHNA and YNFKEQ.